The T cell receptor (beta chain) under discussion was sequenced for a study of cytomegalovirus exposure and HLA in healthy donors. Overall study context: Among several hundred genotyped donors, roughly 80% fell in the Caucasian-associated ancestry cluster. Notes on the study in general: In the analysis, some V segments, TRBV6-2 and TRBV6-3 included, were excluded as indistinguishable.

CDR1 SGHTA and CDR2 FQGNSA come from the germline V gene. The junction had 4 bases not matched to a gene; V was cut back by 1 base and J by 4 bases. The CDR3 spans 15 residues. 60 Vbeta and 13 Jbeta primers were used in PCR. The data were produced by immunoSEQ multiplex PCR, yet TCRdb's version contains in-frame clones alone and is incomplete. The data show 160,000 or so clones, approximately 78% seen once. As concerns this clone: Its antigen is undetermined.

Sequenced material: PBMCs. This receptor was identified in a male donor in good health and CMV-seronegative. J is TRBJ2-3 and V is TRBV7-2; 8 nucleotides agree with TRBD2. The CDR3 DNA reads TGTGCCAGCAGCTTAGGGGCTAGCGGGCCAGATACGCAGTATTTT. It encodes CASSLGASGPDTQYF.